Presented here are 14 T cell receptor beta chains from one specimen sequenced in a study of blood T cell repertoires in COVID-19. Sequencing used immunoSEQ multiplex PCR; TCRdb keeps in-frame clones, though not all of them. Found here are under 200,000 clones, 79% of them singletons; the top ten hold around 8.1%. The sample taken for sequencing was peripheral blood. Source of these receptors: a woman aged 55-69 years with COVID-19, enrolled during active disease.

The V gene is TRBV2, the J gene TRBJ1-6; D might be TRBD1 (5 bases). The germline CDR1 and CDR2 sequences are SNHLY and FYNNEI. The V and J ends lost 7 bases and 5 bases respectively, with 9 bases between them. The CDR3 totals 13 residues. For the CDR3, the DNA is TGTGCCAGCAAGGGACTGAATAATTCACCCCTCCACTTT. Translation gives CASKGLNNSPLHF.

J is TRBJ1-5 and V is TRBV29-1; perhaps TRBD1 as D (6 bases). This CDR3 is 13 amino acids long. Germline V gene sequence: CDR1 SQVTM, CDR2 ANQGSEA. The V end lost 4 bases, the J end lost 2 bases, and 9 bases lay between the germline ends. For the CDR3, the DNA is TGCAGCGTTGCCAGGGGAGGCAATCAGCCCCAGCATTTT. It specifies CSVARGGNQPQHF.

Remarks on this clone: The sample holds other DNA sequences that translate to the same CDR3. The chain couples TRBV5-1 to TRBJ2-3, with D possibly matching TRBD1 (6 bases). Trimming removed 2 bases at V and 0 bases at J, with 10 bases between. CDR3 length: 15 residues. CDR1 SGHRS and CDR2 YFSETQ come from the germline V gene. The CDR3: CASSLGGGSTDTQYF. Written as DNA, the CDR3 is TGCGCCAGCAGCTTAGGGGGTGGGAGCACAGATACGCAGTATTTT.

This sequence joins TRBV28 and TRBJ1-4, with a possible D match to TRBD1 (5 bases). CDR3 length: 14 amino acids. Trimming cost V 5 bases and J 6 bases, with 13 bases left between them. Per the germline V gene, CDR1 is MDHEN and CDR2 is SYDVKM. The CDR3 DNA reads as TGTGCCAGCAGTCCCGTCGGGGGATATGAAAAACTGTTTTTT. Translated: CASSPVGGYEKLFF.

This chain joins TRBV5-8 and TRBJ2-5, with 7 bases identical to TRBD2. The V and J ends lost 5 bases and 3 bases, in that order; junction bases with no gene match: 13. The CDR3 is made up of 16 amino acids. The germline gives CDR1 SGHTS, CDR2 YDEGEE. Written as DNA, the CDR3 is TGTGCCAGCAGTCCTGATATGTGGGCGGGAGAAGAGACCCAGTACTTC. Protein: CASSPDMWAGEETQYF.

The count of this clone is one. The genes are TRBV20-1 and TRBJ1-3; D gene ambiguous. Germline CDR1 reads DFQATT; CDR2 reads SNEGSKA (reference sequence). V lost 8 bases, J lost 7 bases, and 12 bases lay in between. The CDR3 has 11 amino acids. The CDR3 region has the DNA TGCAGTCTCTGGGAGGGCAACACCATATATTTT. It specifies CSLWEGNTIYF.

This clone was observed a single time. V gene TRBV27 combines with J gene TRBJ1-2, with a possible D match to TRBD1 (5 bases). This CDR3 contains 15 residues. Per germline, CDR1 MNHEY and CDR2 SMNVEV (reference sequence). The ends were cut back, 6 bases at V and 6 bases at J, with 20 bases in the middle. The CDR3 coding sequence is TGTGCCAGCAGCCCCCTGTTGGGGCAAATAAATGGCTACACCTTC. This encodes CASSPLLGQINGYTF.

The CDR3 reads CAWRAYTAPRGGVMNTEAFF. In DNA, the CDR3 is TGTGCCTGGAGAGCGTATACGGCCCCAAGGGGTGGCGTTATGAACACTGAAGCTTTCTTT. J is TRBJ1-1 and V is TRBV30, with D possibly TRBD1 on 5 matching bases. With 3 bases removed from V and 0 bases from J, the gap between germline ends came to 29 bases. There are 20 residues in the CDR3. Germline V CDR1 and CDR2: GTSNPN, SVGIG (reference sequence).

This chain joins TRBV28 and TRBJ1-4, with TRBD1 identical over 7 bases. CDR1 and CDR2 from the germline V gene are MDHEN and SYDVKM. CDR3 length: 19 amino acids. Unmatched junction bases numbered 15, after V lost 2 bases and J lost 3 bases. The CDR3: CASSLRLGVAGTANEKLFF. The CDR3 region has the DNA TGTGCCAGCAGTTTAAGACTGGGCGTAGCCGGGACAGCTAATGAAAAACTGTTTTTT.

The rearrangement joins TRBV19 to TRBJ1-1, with 8 nucleotides matching TRBD1. The germline V gene has CDR1 LNHDA and CDR2 SQIVND (reference sequence). Germline trimming cut 6 bases from V and 3 bases from J; bases unmatched to any gene: 3. The CDR3 has 13 amino acids. The CDR3 DNA reads as TGTGCCAGTAGGACAGGGGAGTACACTGAAGCTTTCTTT. Its protein product is CASRTGEYTEAFF.

This chain links TRBV5-1 with TRBJ2-3; D is perhaps TRBD2 (6 bases). This CDR3 contains 15 residues. V dropped 1 base and J dropped 2 bases, with 11 bases sitting between them. Germline V gene sequence: CDR1 SGHRS, CDR2 YFSETQ. CDR3 amino acids: CASSLTGEITDTQYF. The CDR3 DNA sequence: TGCGCCAGCAGCTTGACGGGGGAAATCACAGATACGCAGTATTTT.

The V gene is TRBV30, the J gene TRBJ1-2; 12 bases fit TRBD1. The CDR3 consists of 17 residues. Germline V gene sequence: CDR1 GTSNPN, CDR2 SVGIG (reference sequence). V shed 0 bases, J shed 2 bases, and the junction held 7 bases outside the gene matches. The CDR3 DNA reads TGTGCCTGGAGTGTATCGGGACAGGGGGCGCAGAACTATGGCTACACCTTC. Amino acids: CAWSVSGQGAQNYGYTF.

This sequence joins TRBV2 and TRBJ2-2; 10 bases fit TRBD1. After removal of 2 bases from V and 6 bases from J, the junction contained 12 bases not matched to a gene. The germline V gene encodes CDR1 SNHLY and CDR2 FYNNEI. This CDR3 region has 18 residues. The CDR3 here is CASSEFGSGTGVSGELFF. CDR3 bases: TGTGCCAGCAGTGAATTTGGGTCCGGGACAGGGGTTTCCGGGGAGCTGTTTTTT.

The chain links TRBV6-5 to TRBJ1-2, with a weak D call TRBD1 (6 bases). The V end lost 5 bases, the J end lost 2 bases, and 15 bases lay between the germline ends. From germline, CDR1 is MNHEY and CDR2 SVGAGI. The CDR3 contains 15 residues. The CDR3 region has the DNA TGTGCCAGCAGTCGCCTACAGGGTTCCAACTATGGCTACACCTTC. It codes for CASSRLQGSNYGYTF.